This TCR beta chain was sequenced in a study of T cell changes during pregnancy in multiple sclerosis. The table came from immunoSEQ multiplex PCR; TCRdb's copy has only in-frame clones and leaves some out. Among roughly 51,000 clones listed, 94% were seen once. This clone was detected only once. This TCR was recovered from a female donor with multiple sclerosis, enrolled in a pregnancy study. This material consisted of CD8+ T cells from peripheral blood mononuclear cells, taken before pregnancy.

The CDR3 is CASSLEGQGQGNQPQHF. In nucleotides, the CDR3 is TGTGCCAGCAGTTTAGAGGGACAGGGTCAGGGCAATCAGCCCCAGCATTTT. The J gene is TRBJ1-5, the V gene TRBV27, with 9 nucleotides matching TRBD1. The CDR3 loop spans 17 amino acids. The germline gives CDR1 MNHEY, CDR2 SMNVEV (reference sequence). The junction had 7 bases not matched to a gene; V was cut back by 2 bases and J by 2 bases.